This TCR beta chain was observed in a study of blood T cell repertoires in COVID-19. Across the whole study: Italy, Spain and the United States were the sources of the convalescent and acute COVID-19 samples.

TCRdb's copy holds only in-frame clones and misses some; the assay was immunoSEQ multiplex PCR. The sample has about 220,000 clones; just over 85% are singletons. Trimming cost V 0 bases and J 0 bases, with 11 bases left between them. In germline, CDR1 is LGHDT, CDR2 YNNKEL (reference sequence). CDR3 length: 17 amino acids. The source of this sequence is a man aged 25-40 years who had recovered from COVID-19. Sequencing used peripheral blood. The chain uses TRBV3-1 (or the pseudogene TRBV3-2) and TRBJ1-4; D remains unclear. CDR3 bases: TGTGCCAGCAGCCAAGATAGGTGGGCCGCAACTAATGAAAAACTGTTTTTT. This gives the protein CASSQDRWAATNEKLFF.